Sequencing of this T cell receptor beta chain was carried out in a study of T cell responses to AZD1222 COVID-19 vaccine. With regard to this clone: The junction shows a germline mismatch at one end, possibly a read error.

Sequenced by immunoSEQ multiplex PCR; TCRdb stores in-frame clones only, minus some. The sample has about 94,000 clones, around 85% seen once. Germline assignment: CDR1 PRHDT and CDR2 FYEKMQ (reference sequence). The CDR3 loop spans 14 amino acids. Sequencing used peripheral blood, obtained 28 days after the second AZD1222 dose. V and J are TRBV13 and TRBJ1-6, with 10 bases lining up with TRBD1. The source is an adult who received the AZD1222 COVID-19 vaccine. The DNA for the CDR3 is TGTGCCAGCAGCCTAGGGACAGGGGTTTCACCCCTCCACTTT. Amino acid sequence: CASSLGTGVSPLHF.